This record looks at one TCR beta chain sequence and its context. The germline gene is not matched at one end of the junction; a read error may be the cause. There are 17 residues in the CDR3. Germline CDR1 and CDR2: SGHKS and YYEKEE (reference sequence). The template was RNA from unsorted bulk tissue. The library came from three nested PCR rounds adapted from ARM-PCR protocols. Each CDR3 protein is one row after TCRdb ran MiXCR on the multiplex PCR reads. This sample has 120,000 or so distinct CDR3 sequences, with over 70% found just once. The entry originates in a study of tumor and adjacent non-tumor tissue in lung cancer.

The source of this sequence is a man between 65 and 85 years old with non-small cell lung cancer. Sample: lung tumor tissue. The rearrangement uses TRBV5-5 and TRBJ2-7; D might be TRBD1 (5 bases). The CDR3 reads CASSLADGAFSLGEQYF. CDR3 DNA: TGTGCCAGCAGCTTGGCCGATGGGGCGTTCAGTCTTGGCGAGCAGTACTTT.